Shown below are 30 T cell receptor beta chains from a single sample sequenced in a study of blood T cell repertoires in COVID-19. Libraries were prepared by immunoSEQ multiplex PCR; TCRdb keeps only in-frame clonotypes and omits some of them. The data show 60,000 to 90,000 clones, with about 86% seen just once and 15% to 20% held by the top ten. Sequencing was carried out using peripheral blood. These receptor sequences come from a human donor in a cohort sampled during active COVID-19.

The genes are TRBV30 and TRBJ2-1, with D unresolved. This CDR3 comprises 12 residues. V gave up 0 bases and J gave up 9 bases, with 9 bases separating them. Germline CDR1 reads GTSNPN; CDR2 reads SVGIG (reference sequence). In DNA form, the CDR3 reads TGTGCCTGGAGTGTGAGTTATATTGAGCAGTTCTTC. Its translation: CAWSVSYIEQFF.

The V call is TRBV19, the J call TRBJ2-2; D possibly corresponds to TRBD1 (5 bases). This CDR3 has 15 residues. Trimming pared 3 bases from V and 1 base from J, leaving 9 bases between. Per the germline V gene, CDR1 is LNHDA and CDR2 is SQIVND (reference sequence). The CDR3 DNA reads TGTGCCAGTAGTATGGTCAGGGTGAACACCGGGGAGCTGTTTTTT. Its protein product is CASSMVRVNTGELFF.

This clone showed up just a few times. The rearrangement uses TRBV6-6 and TRBJ2-5; 9 nucleotides agree with TRBD2. This CDR3 comprises 15 residues. Germline assignment: CDR1 MNHNY and CDR2 SVGAGI (reference sequence). Trimming at V came to 5 bases and at J to 2 bases, leaving 6 bases not matched to a gene. CDR3 bases: TGTGCCAGCAGTGGGGCAGCGGGAGGTCAAGAGACCCAGTACTTC. It codes for CASSGAAGGQETQYF.

This chain uses TRBV30 with TRBJ2-5; TRBD1 aligns across 7 bases. V was pared by 2 bases and J by 3 bases, with 6 bases of the junction left unmatched. Germline assignment: CDR1 GTSNPN and CDR2 SVGIG (reference sequence). This CDR3 has 14 residues. The CDR3 coding sequence is TGTGCCTGGAGTAAGAGGGACAGAAAAGAGACCCAGTACTTC. It translates to CAWSKRDRKETQYF.

The V call is TRBV9, the J call TRBJ2-1; the match to TRBD2 covers 8 bases. The CDR3 is 17 amino acids. In germline, CDR1 is SGDLS, CDR2 YYNGEE. The junction had 14 bases not matched to a gene; V was cut back by 3 bases and J by 6 bases. CDR3 DNA: TGTGCCAGCAGCGCCTCCAGCGGGAGCAGGGGTCGCAATGAGCAGTTCTTC. This gives the protein CASSASSGSRGRNEQFF.

V and J are TRBV12-3 or TRBV12-4 and TRBJ2-7; unclear D gene. This CDR3 spans 12 amino acids. Trimming pared 5 bases from V and 1 base from J, leaving 6 bases between. CDR3 sequence: CASSQNSYEQYF. The CDR3 bases are TGTGCCAGCAGTCAGAATTCCTACGAGCAGTACTTC.

The rearrangement links TRBV9 to TRBJ1-6; 8 bases are a match to TRBD1. The CDR3 contains 13 residues. Trimming cost V 5 bases and J 9 bases; bases outside gene matches: 4. The V gene's germline CDR1 is SGDLS and CDR2 YYNGEE. This chain's CDR3 is CASRGDRPSPLHF. CDR3 in DNA: TGTGCCAGCAGAGGGGACAGGCCTTCACCCCTCCACTTT.

The chain employs TRBV5-1 and TRBJ2-1; 7 nucleotides match TRBD2. J lost 4 bases, V lost 1 base, and 2 bases had no gene match. This CDR3 region has 14 residues. Germline V CDR1 and CDR2: SGHRS, YFSETQ. CDR3 protein: CASSLMGGYNEQFF. As DNA, the CDR3 is TGCGCCAGCAGCTTGATGGGGGGGTACAATGAGCAGTTCTTC.

The chain has TRBV27 and TRBJ1-5; the match to TRBD1 covers 10 bases. CDR3 size: 14 residues. V was pared by 5 bases and J by 5 bases, with 3 bases of the junction left unmatched. Germline V CDR1 and CDR2: MNHEY, SMNVEV (reference sequence). CDR3 DNA: TGTGCCAGCAGTGAGGGACAGGGGTATCAGCCCCAGCATTTT. It is translated as CASSEGQGYQPQHF.

The J gene is TRBJ2-4, the V gene TRBV6-1, with 11 bases identical to TRBD1. This CDR3 spans 18 amino acids. The J segment lost 6 bases and the V segment lost 4 bases, leaving 14 bases of the junction unmatched. Germline values: CDR1 MNHNS, CDR2 SASEGT. The chain's CDR3 is CASSAQAWTGGSRNIQYF. CDR3 nucleotide sequence: TGTGCCAGCAGTGCCCAAGCCTGGACAGGGGGCTCAAGAAACATTCAGTACTTC.

V is TRBV7-8 and J is TRBJ2-5; 7 bases fit TRBD2. The germline gives CDR1 SGHVS, CDR2 FQNEAQ. The trim removed 3 bases at V and 4 bases at J, leaving 11 bases unmatched. The CDR3 contains 16 residues. DNA of the CDR3: TGTGCCAGCAGCTTTTCGGGAGGAGTTTTGGGAGAGACCCAGTACTTC. This translates into CASSFSGGVLGETQYF.

A single count supports this clone. The chain uses TRBV30 and TRBJ2-4; D is ambiguous. CDR3 length: 15 residues. CDR1 and CDR2 from the germline V gene are GTSNPN and SVGIG (reference sequence). V lost 0 bases and J lost 9, with 18 bases in between. The CDR3 region is CAWSVKLLEKAIQYF. CDR3 DNA: TGTGCCTGGAGTGTAAAACTTCTGGAGAAGGCCATTCAGTACTTC. The variable domain in full, with the rest retrieved from reference TRBV30 and TRBJ2-4, is SQTIHQWPATLVQPVGSPLSLECTVEGTSNPNLYWYRQAAGRGLQLLFYSVGIGQISSEVPQNLSASRPQDRQFILSSKKLLLSDSGFYLCAWSVKLLEKAIQYFGAGTRLSVL.

This chain uses TRBV2 with TRBJ2-7, with D maybe TRBD1 (6 bases). This CDR3 contains 14 residues. Trimming shortened V by 6 bases and J by 2 bases, and 14 bases separated the two germline ends. CDR1 is SNHLY, CDR2 FYNNEI, per germline. The CDR3 reads CASSPGTSTYEQYF. CDR3 in DNA: TGTGCCAGCAGCCCCGGGACATCGACCTACGAGCAGTACTTC.

This chain uses TRBV18 with TRBJ2-6, with D unclear. In germline, CDR1 is KGHSH, CDR2 LQKENI. The CDR3 is made up of 16 amino acids. V lost 3 bases to trimming and J lost 0 bases, with 9 bases between them. CDR3 DNA sequence: TGTGCCAGCTCACCCGTGTCCCGCTCTGGGGCCAACGTCCTGACTTTC. Translating it yields CASSPVSRSGANVLTF.

V gene TRBV24-1 combines with J gene TRBJ2-7; D uncertain. This CDR3 comprises 13 residues. CDR1 is KGHDR and CDR2 is SFDVKD in the germline V gene. Trimming removed 5 bases from V and 7 bases from J, with 14 bases in between. CDR3 bases: TGTGCCACCAGTGCTACAGCCTACTCGGAGCAGTACTTC. Residues: CATSATAYSEQYF.

The chain joins TRBV11-2 to TRBJ2-7; 8 nucleotides agree with TRBD2. The CDR3 contains 14 residues. Germline CDR1 is SGHAT and CDR2 is FQNNGV. V shed 2 bases, J shed 5 bases, and the junction held 5 bases outside the gene matches. The CDR3 nucleotides read TGTGCCAGCAGCTTAACCCGGGGGGGGAACGAGCAGTACTTC. Translating gives CASSLTRGGNEQYF.

This clone appeared a few times. V gene TRBV7-3 combines with J gene TRBJ1-5, with 8 bases aligning to TRBD1. Germline assignment: CDR1 SGHTA and CDR2 FQGTGA. V gave up 3 bases and J gave up 15 bases; unmatched junction bases: 10. CDR3 length equals 13 residues. This chain's CDR3 is CASSLAGGPPTHF. Here the CDR3 DNA reads TGTGCCAGCAGCTTGGCAGGGGGCCCTCCCACGCATTTT.

V usage is TRBV24-1 and J usage is TRBJ1-1; the D gene is possibly TRBD1 (5 bases). Germline assignment: CDR1 KGHDR and CDR2 SFDVKD. The germline V and J ends were trimmed by 2 bases and 1 base, with 10 bases remaining between them. This CDR3 has 15 amino acids. In DNA, the CDR3 is TGTGCCACCAGTGATTCGACCGACAGGAACACTGAAGCTTTCTTT. Its protein product is CATSDSTDRNTEAFF.

The rearrangement uses TRBV5-1 and TRBJ2-7, with 10 bases aligning to TRBD2. The CDR3 runs to 20 residues. CDR1 SGHRS and CDR2 YFSETQ come from the germline V gene. V lost 3 bases and J lost 7; bases outside the gene matches: 25. The CDR3 region is CASSSAGASGSIMRVGEQYF. The CDR3, as DNA: TGCGCCAGCAGCTCGGCGGGGGCTAGCGGGAGTATTATGAGGGTTGGGGAGCAGTACTTC.

This clone was counted between two and nine times. This chain joins TRBV15 and TRBJ2-2; perhaps TRBD1 as D (6 bases). CDR3 length: 12 residues. Germline CDR1 is LNHNV and CDR2 is YYDKDF (reference sequence). V lost 0 bases, J lost 15 bases, and 11 bases lay in between. The CDR3: CATSREQGMMFF. In nucleotides, the CDR3 is TGTGCCACCAGCAGAGAACAGGGCATGATGTTTTTT.

This clone came up once. The V gene is TRBV19, the J gene TRBJ2-3; a weak D match, TRBD2 (6 bases). The CDR3 has 15 residues. In germline, CDR1 is LNHDA, CDR2 SQIVND (reference sequence). Trimming shortened V by 0 bases and J by 5 bases, and 12 bases separated the two germline ends. CDR3 protein: CASSIDGGLKDTQYF. In DNA form, the CDR3 reads TGTGCCAGTAGTATAGACGGGGGTCTTAAAGATACGCAGTATTTT.

The chain is built from TRBV11-3 and TRBJ2-3; possible D gene TRBD1, 5 bases. The CDR3 length is 14 residues. Between the trimmed V and J ends, which lost 1 base and 0 bases, there was a span of 5 bases. Looked up from germline, CDR1 is SGHNT and CDR2 is YENEEA. CDR3 sequence (DNA): TGTGCCAGCAGCTTAGGACAGAGCACAGATACGCAGTATTTT. It translates to CASSLGQSTDTQYF. Full variable domain (remainder filled in from reference TRBV11-3 and TRBJ2-3): EAGVVQSPRYKIIEKKQPVAFWCNPISGHNTLYWYLQNLGQGPELLIRYENEEAVDDSQLPKDRFSAERLKGVDSTLKIQPAELGDSAVYLCASSLGQSTDTQYFGPGTRLTVL.

The rearrangement links TRBV6-6 to TRBJ2-7, with no clear D. The ends were cut back, 4 bases at V and 0 bases at J, with 10 bases in the middle. The CDR3 consists of 14 residues. The germline V gene encodes CDR1 MNHNY and CDR2 SVGAGI (reference sequence). CDR3 residues: CASSSLLNSYEQYF. The CDR3 region has the DNA TGTGCCAGCAGTTCGCTACTAAACTCCTACGAGCAGTACTTC.

The chain employs TRBV7-6 and TRBJ2-3, with TRBD2 identical over 12 bases. V was pared by 5 bases and J by 5 bases, with 5 bases of the junction left unmatched. This CDR3 spans 15 amino acids. CDR1 is SGHVS and CDR2 is FNYEAQ in the germline V gene. This chain's CDR3 is CASSPKTSGRDTQYF. The CDR3 bases are TGTGCCAGCAGCCCGAAGACTAGCGGGAGAGATACGCAGTATTTT.

The V and J genes are TRBV11-2 and TRBJ2-3, with 15 nucleotides matching TRBD2. The CDR3 totals 17 residues. Germline CDR1 is SGHAT and CDR2 is FQNNGV. After removal of 4 bases from V and 1 base from J, the junction contained 3 bases not matched to a gene. CDR3 DNA sequence: TGTGCCAGCAGCTCGGGACTAGCGGGAGGACGCACAGATACGCAGTATTTT. Encoded protein: CASSSGLAGGRTDTQYF.

The chain links TRBV7-2 to TRBJ2-3, with D tentatively TRBD1 (5 bases). Trimming removed 2 bases from V and 0 bases from J, with 9 bases in between. This CDR3 comprises 15 residues. From germline, CDR1 is SGHTA and CDR2 FQGNSA. The CDR3 region has the DNA TGTGCCAGCAGCTTACGGACAAGAAGCACAGATACGCAGTATTTT. As protein: CASSLRTRSTDTQYF.

CDR3 sequence (DNA): TGCAGTGCTAGAACAACCAGCGAGCAGTACTTC. It encodes CSARTTSEQYF. The chain employs TRBV20-1 and TRBJ2-7; no definite D call. Trimming cost V 2 bases and J 6 bases, with 8 bases left between them. CDR1 is DFQATT, CDR2 SNEGSKA, per germline (reference sequence). CDR3 length: 11 amino acids.

The sample holds one count of this clone. The rearrangement uses TRBV28 and TRBJ2-3; D unclear. Trimming took off 1 base at V and 6 bases at J, with 8 bases between the two ends. CDR1 is MDHEN and CDR2 is SYDVKM in the germline V gene. The CDR3 runs 13 residues. The CDR3 sequence: CASSLSQPDTQYF. The DNA of the CDR3 is TGTGCCAGCAGTTTATCACAGCCGGATACGCAGTATTTT.

The rearrangement uses TRBV29-1 and TRBJ2-3; TRBD1 is a possible D gene (6 bases). Trimming took off 5 bases at V and 4 bases at J, with 7 bases between the two ends. The germline V gene has CDR1 SQVTM and CDR2 ANQGSEA. This CDR3 contains 11 residues. CDR3 nucleotides: TGCAGCGTTCAGGGGTCAGATACGCAGTATTTT. It yields the protein CSVQGSDTQYF.

The V and J genes are TRBV15 and TRBJ1-5; tentatively, D is TRBD1 (5 bases). Trimming stripped 8 bases from V and 3 bases from J, with 11 bases between. The CDR3 sequence is 13 residues long. Germline CDR1 LNHNV, CDR2 YYDKDF (reference sequence). Here the CDR3 reads CATGETDNQPQHF. DNA of the CDR3: TGTGCCACCGGAGAGACAGACAATCAGCCCCAGCATTTT. The entire variable domain, with the rest obtained from reference TRBV15 and TRBJ1-5, is as follows: DAMVIQNPRYQVTQFGKPVTLSCSQTLNHNVMYWYQQKSSQAPKLLFHYYDKDFNNEADTPDNFQSRRPNTSFCFLDIRSPGLGDTAMYLCATGETDNQPQHFGDGTRLSIL.